Below are 23 T cell receptor beta chains sequenced from a single sample in a study of blood T cell repertoires in COVID-19. Clones were sequenced by immunoSEQ multiplex PCR, and TCRdb holds only the in-frame ones, with some missing. The sample lists about 180,000 clones, around 83% occurring once. Sequencing was done on a sample of peripheral blood. The source is a woman aged 70 to 79 with COVID-19, enrolled during active disease.

The genes are TRBV18 and TRBJ2-7; TRBD2 agrees at 10 bases. CDR3 length: 13 amino acids. V lost 5 bases, J lost 5 bases, and 3 bases stayed unmatched. Germline CDR1 is KGHSH and CDR2 is LQKENI. CDR3 DNA sequence: TGTGCCAGCTCATCTCTAGCGGGAGACGAGCAGTACTTC. Its translation is CASSSLAGDEQYF.

The CDR3 nucleotides are TGCGCCAGCAGCTTGGAGGGGCGAGCCGAGACCCAGTACTTC. Its translation: CASSLEGRAETQYF. J is TRBJ2-5 and V is TRBV5-1, with a weak D call TRBD1 (5 bases). Germline CDR1 and CDR2: SGHRS and YFSETQ. V was trimmed by 0 bases and J by 5 bases, leaving 11 bases between them. This CDR3 spans 14 amino acids.

The gene calls are TRBV28 and TRBJ2-3; 7 positions agree with TRBD1. This CDR3 comprises 15 residues. V was pared by 4 bases and J by 3 bases, with 7 bases of the junction left unmatched. Germline CDR1 is MDHEN and CDR2 is SYDVKM. The CDR3 DNA follows: TGTGCCAGCAGTTCCCCCCCGACAGGGACAGATACGCAGTATTTT. Translated: CASSSPPTGTDTQYF.

The chain recombines TRBV7-9 with TRBJ2-3; D is unresolved. CDR3 length equals 12 residues. V dropped 1 base and J dropped 14 bases, with 13 bases sitting between them. Germline CDR1 SEHNR, CDR2 FQNEAQ (reference sequence). The CDR3 DNA is TGTGCCAGCAGCTTAGGGTCTACTAAGCCGTATTTT. Amino acids: CASSLGSTKPYF.

The rearrangement joins TRBV28 to TRBJ2-3; D uncertain. The V and J ends lost 5 bases and 5 bases respectively, with 8 bases between them. CDR1 is MDHEN, CDR2 SYDVKM, per germline. The CDR3 extends over 12 amino acids. CDR3 sequence: CASSGPRDTQYF. Written as DNA, the CDR3 is TGTGCCAGCAGTGGCCCCCGAGATACGCAGTATTTT.

The chain combines TRBV5-4 with TRBJ2-1; 10 bases agree with TRBD1. CDR1 is SGHNT, CDR2 YYREEE, per germline (reference sequence). The junction had 6 bases not matched to a gene; V was cut back by 4 bases and J by 8 bases. CDR3 size: 14 residues. CDR3 in amino acids: CASSPGQGRDEQFF. In nucleotides, the CDR3 is TGTGCCAGCAGCCCGGGACAGGGGAGGGATGAGCAGTTCTTC.

The chain uses TRBV5-4 and TRBJ2-7; tentative D call: TRBD1 (6 bases). CDR3 length: 14 residues. V lost 4 bases and J 2 bases, leaving 13 bases between the germline ends. CDR1 is SGHNT and CDR2 is YYREEE in the germline V gene (reference sequence). The CDR3 DNA reads as TGTGCCAGCAGCCCGGCCAACAGGGCCTACGAGCAGTACTTC. Protein product: CASSPANRAYEQYF.

This clone appeared once. This chain connects TRBV30 to TRBJ1-6, with TRBD1 matching over 8 bases. The CDR3 contains 14 residues. V shed 8 bases, J shed 7 bases, and the junction held 10 bases outside the gene matches. Germline assignment: CDR1 GTSNPN and CDR2 SVGIG (reference sequence). CDR3 loop: CAGERQGINSPLHF. Here the CDR3 DNA reads TGTGCCGGAGAGAGACAGGGGATAAATTCACCCCTCCACTTT.

This clone showed up just a few times. The chain carries TRBV28 and TRBJ1-4; D is possibly TRBD1 (5 bases). V lost 5 bases to trimming and J lost 7 bases, with 17 bases between them. CDR3 length equals 15 residues. Germline V CDR1 and CDR2: MDHEN, SYDVKM. The CDR3 spells CASSRAGGRSEKLFF. The CDR3 DNA reads TGTGCCAGCAGTCGCGCCGGGGGGAGGAGTGAAAAACTGTTTTTT.

The gene calls are TRBV5-1 and TRBJ2-2, with TRBD2 matching 10 bases. V lost 4 bases and J lost 3; bases outside the gene matches: 3. Germline CDR1 and CDR2: SGHRS and YFSETQ. This CDR3 region has 15 residues. CDR3 loop: CASSIGTSDTGELFF. CDR3 bases: TGCGCCAGCAGCATCGGGACTAGCGACACCGGGGAGCTGTTTTTT.

J is TRBJ1-5 and V is TRBV19; TRBD1 matches at 7 bases. V dropped 5 bases and J dropped 0; count of bases not matched to a gene: 16. The CDR3 runs to 19 residues. Germline V gives CDR1 LNHDA, CDR2 SQIVND (reference sequence). CDR3 bases: TGTGCCAGTAGTCCAGCGACAGGGTATGGTGGGTATAGCAATCAGCCCCAGCATTTT. The encoded protein is CASSPATGYGGYSNQPQHF.

The rearrangement links TRBV28 to TRBJ1-2, with TRBD1 matching over 7 bases. The CDR3 has 16 residues. After removal of 5 bases from V and 2 bases from J, the junction contained 11 bases not matched to a gene. Germline lookup yields CDR1 MDHEN and CDR2 SYDVKM. CDR3 sequence (DNA): TGTGCCAGCAGTCCTTGGGGCGGACAGGAGAACTATGGCTACACCTTC. Translating it yields CASSPWGGQENYGYTF.

With regard to this clone: An end of the junction does not agree with germline; a read error may underlie this. V usage is TRBV7-7 and J usage is TRBJ2-7; possibly TRBD2 for D (5 bases). The CDR3 totals 13 residues. The V gene's germline CDR1 is SSHAT and CDR2 FNYEAQ (reference sequence). The CDR3 loop is CASSLAGAYEQYF. The CDR3 bases are TGTGCCAGCAGCCTAGCCGGGGCCTACGAGCAGTACTTC.

This chain links TRBV28 with TRBJ1-2; TRBD1 might be the D (6 bases). The CDR3 extends over 15 amino acids. V was cut by 3 bases and J by 4 bases, with 15 bases left in between. CDR1 is MDHEN and CDR2 is SYDVKM in the germline V gene. CDR3 bases: TGTGCCAGCAGTTTGCCAAACAGGGCGGGCTATGGCTACACCTTC. This sequence encodes CASSLPNRAGYGYTF.

The rearrangement uses TRBV5-5 and TRBJ2-5, with D perhaps TRBD2 (5 bases). With 7 bases removed from V and 4 bases from J, the gap between germline ends came to 11 bases. Germline values: CDR1 SGHKS, CDR2 YYEKEE (reference sequence). This CDR3 has 12 amino acids. The CDR3 nucleotides read TGTGCCAGCGGAGGATGGGGAGAGACCCAGTACTTC. Its translation is CASGGWGETQYF.

J is TRBJ2-5 and V is TRBV18; perhaps TRBD1 as D (5 bases). Germline CDR1 KGHSH, CDR2 LQKENI. With 5 bases removed from V and 3 bases from J, the gap between germline ends came to 7 bases. The CDR3 sequence is 12 residues long. The CDR3 here is CASSRTKETQYF. The CDR3 DNA is TGTGCCAGCTCAAGGACAAAAGAGACCCAGTACTTC.

This sequence joins TRBV19 and TRBJ1-1; 12 positions match TRBD1. Germline trimming cut 9 bases from V and 3 bases from J; bases unmatched to any gene: 14. CDR3 size: 17 residues. In germline, CDR1 is LNHDA, CDR2 SQIVND (reference sequence). CDR3 nucleotide sequence: TGTGCCAGCGGGCAACCTAGGGACAGGGGGCGCTACACTGAAGCTTTCTTT. This translates into CASGQPRDRGRYTEAFF.

The rearrangement links TRBV24-1 to TRBJ2-3, with 8 bases fitting TRBD1. The CDR3 covers 13 residues. The trim removed 10 bases at V and 2 bases at J, leaving 4 bases unmatched. CDR1 is KGHDR, CDR2 SFDVKD, per germline. The CDR3 is CATRDRNTDTQYF. The CDR3 DNA reads TGTGCCACTCGGGACAGGAACACAGATACGCAGTATTTT.

The chain carries TRBV6-5 and TRBJ2-5; possibly TRBD1 for D (6 bases). Germline loops: CDR1 MNHEY, CDR2 SVGAGI. This CDR3 has 13 residues. The ends were cut back, 6 bases at V and 1 base at J, with 9 bases in the middle. CDR3 region: CASRPGVQETQYF. CDR3 coding DNA: TGTGCCAGCAGGCCAGGGGTCCAAGAGACCCAGTACTTC.

The chain uses TRBV27 and TRBJ1-1, with TRBD1 as a possible D gene (5 bases). Germline V CDR1 and CDR2: MNHEY, SMNVEV (reference sequence). This CDR3 region has 14 residues. Trimming cost V 3 bases and J 3 bases, with 11 bases left between them. The CDR3 here is CASSFFRGDTEAFF. CDR3 in DNA: TGTGCCAGCAGTTTTTTTCGGGGGGACACTGAAGCTTTCTTT.

The chain is built from TRBV6-5 and TRBJ2-1; D not certain. V lost 0 bases and J lost 5, with 8 bases in between. Germline CDR1 reads MNHEY; CDR2 reads SVGAGI. CDR3 length: 14 amino acids. CDR3 coding DNA: TGTGCCAGCAGTTACTCGAATACAGACAATGAGCAGTTCTTC. This codes for CASSYSNTDNEQFF.

This sequence joins TRBV27 and TRBJ1-2; TRBD1 aligns across 7 bases. V lost 4 bases to trimming and J lost 8 bases; unmatched junction nucleotides: 13. Germline CDR1 MNHEY, CDR2 SMNVEV (reference sequence). The CDR3 runs 15 residues. The CDR3 bases are TGTGCCAGCAGTTCCCTGGACAGGCGGCCACGCGGCTACACCTTC. Encoded protein: CASSSLDRRPRGYTF.

This chain connects TRBV6-6 to TRBJ1-4, with unresolved D. V shed 0 bases and J shed 5 bases, with 13 bases lying between them. CDR1 is MNHNY and CDR2 is SVGAGI in the germline V gene (reference sequence). The CDR3 has 16 amino acids. CDR3 bases: TGTGCCAGCAGTTACTCCGGAGGCAGCCTGAATGAAAAACTGTTTTTT. Protein sequence: CASSYSGGSLNEKLFF.